This passage covers 15 T cell receptor beta chains from one sample sequenced in a study of blood T cell repertoires in COVID-19. TCRdb keeps only in-frame clones here, not all; method: immunoSEQ multiplex PCR. The sample holds approximately 380,000 clones; around 89% are singletons and the top ten take around 1.2%. The sequenced sample was PBMCs or T cells enriched from blood (not recorded which). These receptors were obtained from a woman aged 18 to 35 who had recovered from COVID-19.

This chain links TRBV9 with TRBJ1-2; D gene unclear. In germline, CDR1 is SGDLS, CDR2 YYNGEE. The ends were cut back, 4 bases at V and 6 bases at J, with 13 bases in the middle. The CDR3 has 13 amino acids. CDR3 sequence: CASSFRSGNGYTF. The CDR3 DNA reads as TGTGCCAGCAGCTTTAGGTCGGGGAATGGCTACACCTTC.

The chain is built from TRBV11-2 and TRBJ1-2, with TRBD1 as a possible D gene (5 bases). CDR1 SGHAT and CDR2 FQNNGV come from the germline V gene. The CDR3 runs to 17 residues. V was pared by 4 bases and J by 1 base, with 19 bases between. This chain's CDR3 is CASSSGKGLDFNYGYTF. CDR3 nucleotides: TGTGCCAGCAGCTCAGGGAAGGGACTAGATTTTAACTATGGCTACACCTTC. Based on the CDR3 plus reference TRBV11-2 and TRBJ1-2, the full variable domain is EAGVAQSPRYKIIEKRQSVAFWCNPISGHATLYWYQQILGQGPKLLIQFQNNGVVDDSQLPKDRFSAERLKGVDSTLKIQPAKLEDSAVYLCASSSGKGLDFNYGYTFGSGTRLTVV.

The chain recombines TRBV7-8 with TRBJ2-3; 11 bases align to TRBD2. V shed 5 bases and J 2 bases; nucleotides not matched to a gene: 9. The V gene's germline CDR1 is SGHVS and CDR2 FQNEAQ. The CDR3 loop spans 17 amino acids. CDR3 nucleotides: TGTGCCAGCAGCAAACTAGCGGGGGTTGGGTACACAGATACGCAGTATTTT. Translating it yields CASSKLAGVGYTDTQYF.

This chain uses TRBV2 with TRBJ1-4; 8 bases are a match to TRBD1. Trimming removed 2 bases from V and 4 bases from J; junction bases left unmatched: 9. The CDR3 consists of 17 residues. CDR1 and CDR2 from the germline V gene are SNHLY and FYNNEI. In nucleotides, the CDR3 is TGTGCCAGCAGTGAACAGGGCAGAGGACAGGGTAATGAAAAACTGTTTTTT. Translated, it gives CASSEQGRGQGNEKLFF.

The rearrangement joins TRBV5-5 to TRBJ2-1, with D uncertain. Germline V gene lookup returns CDR1 SGHKS and CDR2 YYEKEE (reference sequence). There are 14 residues in the CDR3. V was pared by 1 base and J by 5 bases, with 10 bases between. The chain's CDR3 is CASSLFQANNEQFF. The CDR3 nucleotides are TGTGCCAGCAGCTTGTTCCAGGCTAACAATGAGCAGTTCTTC. Complete variable domain (other parts from reference TRBV5-5 and TRBJ2-1): DAGVTQSPTHLIKTRGQQVTLRCSPISGHKSVSWYQQVLGQGPQFIFQYYEKEERGRGNFPDRFSARQFPNYSSELNVNALLLGDSALYLCASSLFQANNEQFFGPGTRLTVL.

The chain is built from TRBV2 and TRBJ1-1; TRBD1 matches at 8 bases. Per germline, CDR1 SNHLY and CDR2 FYNNEI. V was pared by 6 bases and J by 4 bases, with 13 bases of the junction left unmatched. The length of the CDR3 is 16 residues. As DNA, the CDR3 is TGTGCCAGCAGCCAACAAGGACAGGGAGGGGGCACTGAAGCTTTCTTT. Encoded protein: CASSQQGQGGGTEAFF.

The chain uses TRBV29-1 and TRBJ2-1; TRBD1 matches at 9 bases. Trimming cost V 3 bases and J 4 bases; bases outside gene matches: 10. The CDR3 runs 16 residues. CDR1 is SQVTM and CDR2 is ANQGSEA in the germline V gene. CDR3 sequence (DNA): TGCAGCGTTGAGCACTCCGGGACAGGGAGGTACAATGAGCAGTTCTTC. It encodes CSVEHSGTGRYNEQFF.

This chain links TRBV6-5 with TRBJ2-2; no clear D. Germline CDR1 is MNHEY and CDR2 is SVGAGI. V was trimmed by 7 bases and J by 4 bases, leaving 4 bases between them. This CDR3 spans 11 amino acids. CDR3 nucleotide sequence: TGTGCCAGCACCGGCACCGGGGAGCTGTTTTTT. Its protein is CASTGTGELFF.

The V call is TRBV12-2, the J call TRBJ1-1. TRBV12-2 is tagged as a pseudogene. This CDR3 contains 15 residues. In nucleotides, the CDR3 is TGTGCAAGTCGCTTATTCGAGGGATTTAACACTGAAGCTTTCTTT. The encoded protein is CASRLFEGFNTEAFF.

This clone showed up just once. The chain links TRBV7-6 to TRBJ2-2, with D unresolved. V was trimmed by 4 bases and J by 6 bases, leaving 6 bases between them. The CDR3 runs 12 residues. The V gene's germline CDR1 is SGHVS and CDR2 FNYEAQ. The chain's CDR3 is CASSSSAGELFF. In DNA, the CDR3 is TGTGCCAGCAGCTCATCGGCCGGGGAGCTGTTTTTT.

With regard to this clone: This sample includes further DNA sequences coding for the same CDR3. This chain joins TRBV6-5 and TRBJ1-4; TRBD1 matches 7 bases. Germline assignment: CDR1 MNHEY and CDR2 SVGAGI. J lost 7 bases, V lost 2 bases, and 7 bases had no gene match. The CDR3 spans 15 residues. CDR3 sequence reads: CASSYSDRASEKLFF. DNA of the CDR3: TGTGCCAGCAGTTACAGCGACAGGGCGTCTGAAAAACTGTTTTTT.

V gene TRBV6-1 combines with J gene TRBJ1-5, with D possibly TRBD1 on 6 matching bases. This CDR3 region has 18 residues. The V gene's germline CDR1 is MNHNS and CDR2 SASEGT. V was clipped by 6 bases and J by 3 bases, with 24 bases between them. CDR3 coding DNA: TGTGCCAGCAGCGAAAGTTCAGGGGCTCGGAACCCCAATCAGCCCCAGCATTTT. It encodes CASSESSGARNPNQPQHF.

The rearrangement links TRBV7-9 to TRBJ2-7; the match to TRBD1 covers 9 bases. Germline CDR1 reads SEHNR; CDR2 reads FQNEAQ (reference sequence). The CDR3 extends over 15 amino acids. Trimming removed 5 bases from V and 3 bases from J; junction bases left unmatched: 8. In nucleotides, the CDR3 is TGTGCCAGCAGCCCAACTACAGGGGGCGGCTACGAGCAGTACTTC. Translated, it gives CASSPTTGGGYEQYF. Full variable domain (remainder filled in from reference TRBV7-9 and TRBJ2-7): DTGVSQNPRHKITKRGQNVTFRCDPISEHNRLYWYRQTLGQGPEFLTYFQNEAQLEKSRLLSDRFSAERPKGSFSTLEIQRTEQGDSAMYLCASSPTTGGGYEQYFGPGTRLTVT.

The table lists this clone with a count of one. This sequence joins TRBV28 and TRBJ1-4, with TRBD1 matching 8 bases. This CDR3 comprises 12 residues. Unmatched junction bases numbered 8, after V lost 8 bases and J lost 12 bases. Germline V lookup: CDR1 MDHEN, CDR2 SYDVKM. The CDR3 loop reads CASLTTGDELFF. The CDR3 nucleotides read TGTGCCAGCCTTACGACAGGGGATGAACTGTTTTTT.

The V call is TRBV4-1, the J call TRBJ1-4, with D perhaps matching TRBD1 (5 bases). This CDR3 contains 14 residues. Germline CDR1 and CDR2: MGHRA and YSYEKL. The V gene lost 0 bases and the J gene lost 8 bases, with 10 bases spanning the gap. As DNA, the CDR3 is TGCGCCAGCAGCCAAGAAGGAGGGGAAGAAAAACTGTTTTTT. Its protein product is CASSQEGGEEKLFF.